The rows below give T cell receptor beta chains drawn from one sample of a study of identical twins. One entry per CDR3 protein, called by TCRdb with MiXCR from the 5' RACE reads. The sample yields 600,000 to 850,000 distinct CDR3 sequences, roughly 18% seen once. These data were also filed under a second study, of T cells expressing NK-cell markers.

Sequenced: PBMCs. The receptors were sampled from a woman under 30 in good health. Each CDR3 is given with its conserved first and last residue. The order of the fields is J gene, V gene, D gene, clone size, CDR3 DNA, CDR3 protein. The D gene is left open where the match is weak. Some rows mark clone size as missing; the rest say once, few, many or name a class of expanded clone.

j_gene: TRBJ2-7
v_gene: TRBV6-5
d_gene: -
abundance: few
CDR3nt: TGTGCCAGCAGTTACTCTTTTTCCGGGTCATCCTCGCACGAGCAGTACTTC
CDR3aa: CASSYSFSGSSSHEQYF

j_gene: TRBJ1-6
v_gene: TRBV20-1
d_gene: TRBD1
abundance: few
CDR3nt: TGCAGTGCTAGAATCCGGGACAGCAACTCACCCCTCCACTTT
CDR3aa: CSARIRDSNSPLHF

j_gene: TRBJ2-3
v_gene: TRBV20-1
d_gene: -
abundance: few
CDR3nt: TGCAGTGCTAGGAGCCCAGGACAGCTGGGCGGGACAGATACGCAGTATTTT
CDR3aa: CSARSPGQLGGTDTQYF

j_gene: TRBJ2-7
v_gene: TRBV9
d_gene: TRBD1
abundance: few
CDR3nt: TGTGCCAGCAGCGTAGAACAGGGGGTTAACGAGCAGTACTTC
CDR3aa: CASSVEQGVNEQYF

j_gene: TRBJ2-1
v_gene: TRBV4-3
d_gene: TRBD2
abundance: few
CDR3nt: TGCGCCAGCAGCCAAGAGACTAGCGGAAGCTCCTACAATGAGCAGTTCTTC
CDR3aa: CASSQETSGSSYNEQFF

j_gene: TRBJ2-1
v_gene: TRBV6-5
d_gene: -
abundance: -
CDR3nt: TGTGCCAGCAGGTACCGCCGGGACAAATACAATGAGCAGTTCTTC
CDR3aa: CASRYRRDKYNEQFF

j_gene: TRBJ2-3
v_gene: TRBV9
d_gene: TRBD1
abundance: few
CDR3nt: TGTGCCAGCAGCTCCAACAGGGGACAGAGCACAGATACGCAGTATTTT
CDR3aa: CASSSNRGQSTDTQYF

j_gene: TRBJ2-7
v_gene: TRBV11-2
d_gene: -
abundance: few
CDR3nt: TGTGCCAGCAGCTTAGACCCAGGGGATCACTACGAGCAGTACTTC
CDR3aa: CASSLDPGDHYEQYF

j_gene: TRBJ2-1
v_gene: TRBV20-1
d_gene: TRBD2
abundance: many
CDR3nt: TGCAGTGCACCGCAGGGCGGGAGGAAGATCGAGCAGTTCTTC
CDR3aa: CSAPQGGRKIEQFF

j_gene: TRBJ1-5
v_gene: TRBV5-1
d_gene: -
abundance: -
CDR3nt: TGCGCCAGCAGCCCTGGGACGGAGATCAATCAGCCCCAGCATTTT
CDR3aa: CASSPGTEINQPQHF

j_gene: TRBJ1-1
v_gene: TRBV15
d_gene: -
abundance: few
CDR3nt: TGTGCCACCAGCTGGACCGGGACGAGCGCTTTCTTT
CDR3aa: CATSWTGTSAFF

j_gene: TRBJ2-3
v_gene: TRBV12-3/TRBV12-4
d_gene: -
abundance: -
CDR3nt: TGTGCCAGCAGCCCGATACGGGGGCGGACAGATACGCAGTATTTT
CDR3aa: CASSPIRGRTDTQYF

j_gene: TRBJ2-7
v_gene: TRBV5-1
d_gene: TRBD2
abundance: few
CDR3nt: TGCGCCAGCAGCTTCAGGACCGGGAGGTTTTACGAGCAGTACTTC
CDR3aa: CASSFRTGRFYEQYF

j_gene: TRBJ1-1
v_gene: TRBV6-6
d_gene: TRBD1
abundance: few
CDR3nt: TGTGCCAGCAGCCCCGGGGGGGACAGGGTAGCTTTCTTT
CDR3aa: CASSPGGDRVAFF

j_gene: TRBJ2-7
v_gene: TRBV20-1
d_gene: -
abundance: few
CDR3nt: TGCAGTGCCTCGGATGACTGGAGCTCCTACGAGCAGTACTTC
CDR3aa: CSASDDWSSYEQYF

j_gene: TRBJ1-1
v_gene: TRBV5-1
d_gene: TRBD1
abundance: -
CDR3nt: TGCGCCAGCAGCTTGATGGGACAGGGGCTGAACACTGAAGCTTTCTTT
CDR3aa: CASSLMGQGLNTEAFF

j_gene: TRBJ2-1
v_gene: TRBV30
d_gene: TRBD1
abundance: -
CDR3nt: TGTGCCTGGAGACAGGGGGCGGGTAATGAGCAGTTCTTC
CDR3aa: CAWRQGAGNEQFF

j_gene: TRBJ2-7
v_gene: TRBV19
d_gene: TRBD1
abundance: -
CDR3nt: TGTGCCAGTAGTCGTCGACAGGGTTCGTACGAGCAGTACTTC
CDR3aa: CASSRRQGSYEQYF

j_gene: TRBJ1-1
v_gene: TRBV6-2/TRBV6-3
d_gene: -
abundance: few
CDR3nt: TGTGCCAGCATTATGGACGCTCGCGCTGAAGCTTTCTTT
CDR3aa: CASIMDARAEAFF

j_gene: TRBJ2-3
v_gene: TRBV20-1
d_gene: -
abundance: -
CDR3nt: TGCAGTGCTAGAGATCCGGTTTCAGATACGCAGTATTTT
CDR3aa: CSARDPVSDTQYF

j_gene: TRBJ2-7
v_gene: TRBV25-1
d_gene: -
abundance: few
CDR3nt: TGTGCCAGCAGTGAATATGAAGTTCGGCACTTC
CDR3aa: CASSEYEVRHF

j_gene: TRBJ2-1
v_gene: TRBV20-1
d_gene: -
abundance: few
CDR3nt: TGCAGTGCTAGAGTGGGCGGGGAAGAGGAGCAGTTCTTC
CDR3aa: CSARVGGEEEQFF